Listed here are 17 T cell receptor beta chains from one sample, sequenced in a study of cytomegalovirus exposure and HLA in healthy donors (dated by TCRdb to between 2016 and 2019). Libraries were built with the immunoSEQ multiplex PCR assay. For the multiplex PCR, a mixture combining 60 forward primers for TCR Vbeta segments and 13 reverse primers for TCR Jbeta segments was used. TCRdb's version of the immuneACCESS table is confined to in-frame rearrangements and falls short of the full clone set. An unresolved V gene accounts for under half of the shortfall where checked; the remainder is of unknown origin. For this sample, the table gives roughly 30,000 clones. Around 4.7% of the sample rests with the top ten. Sequencing was done on a sample of PBMCs. The receptors originated from a female donor in good health and CMV-seronegative.

The chain uses TRBV28 and TRBJ2-5; 9 nucleotides align to TRBD2. The last part of the DNA fits TRBJ2-7 better; the J call may be wrong. Germline V gene sequence: CDR1 MDHEN, CDR2 SYDVKM. This CDR3 is 16 amino acids long. The CDR3 sequence: CASSSVGGGDSYEQYF. The DNA for the CDR3 is TGTGCCAGCAGTTCGGTTGGCGGGGGGGACTCCTACGAGCAGTACTTC.

V and J are TRBV4-2 and TRBJ2-3; 12 bases align to TRBD2. There are 18 residues in the CDR3. Germline V gives CDR1 LGHNA, CDR2 YNFKEQ. V was clipped by 4 bases and J by 0 bases; unmatched bases: 8. CDR3 DNA sequence: TGTGCCAGCAGCCCCGGACTAGCGGGGTACGCTAGCACAGATACGCAGTATTTT. Its translation: CASSPGLAGYASTDTQYF.

The chain is built from TRBV19 and TRBJ1-6; perhaps TRBD1 as D (5 bases). CDR1 is LNHDA, CDR2 SQIVND, per germline (reference sequence). CDR3 length: 14 residues. Deletions cut 7 bases from V and 7 bases from J, with 14 bases between. Here the CDR3 DNA reads TGTGCCAGTATCGCTGGCGGGGGGAATTCACCCCTCCACTTT. Its translation is CASIAGGGNSPLHF. The complete variable domain, with remaining parts taken from reference TRBV19 and TRBJ1-6, reads DGGITQSPKYLFRKEGQNVTLSCEQNLNHDAMYWYRQDPGQGLRLIYYSQIVNDFQKGDIAEGYSVSREKKESFPLTVTSAQKNPTAFYLCASIAGGGNSPLHFGNGTRLTVT.

The gene calls are TRBV5-6 and TRBJ1-1, with D possibly TRBD1 on 5 matching bases. From germline, CDR1 is SGHDT and CDR2 YYEEEE. This CDR3 contains 17 residues. Deletions cut 4 bases from V and 2 bases from J, with 21 bases between. CDR3 sequence reads: CASSAHYTGFPNTEAFF. The CDR3 nucleotides are TGTGCCAGCAGCGCCCATTATACAGGTTTTCCTAACACTGAAGCTTTCTTT.

This chain links TRBV9 with TRBJ2-2; the D is unclear. Looked up from germline, CDR1 is SGDLS and CDR2 is YYNGEE. The CDR3 covers 14 residues. V was cut by 0 bases and J by 1 base, with 4 bases left in between. This CDR3 is CASSVGGNTGELFF. CDR3 nucleotides: TGTGCCAGCAGCGTAGGAGGGAACACCGGGGAGCTGTTTTTT.

This sequence joins TRBV7-3 and TRBJ2-7; D remains ambiguous. V shed 2 bases and J shed 0 bases, with 5 bases lying between them. This CDR3 has 13 residues. In germline, CDR1 is SGHTA, CDR2 FQGTGA. The CDR3 loop is CASSLGPSYEQYF. The CDR3 nucleotides read TGTGCCAGCAGCTTAGGCCCCTCCTACGAGCAGTACTTC.

The chain uses TRBV15 and TRBJ2-1; D is unclear. CDR1 and CDR2 (germline): LNHNV, YYDKDF (reference sequence). V was pared by 0 bases and J by 5 bases, with 11 bases between. The CDR3 loop spans 15 amino acids. CDR3 nucleotide sequence: TGTGCCACCAGCAGAGATAAGCTCAGGAACAATGAGCAGTTCTTC. Translation gives CATSRDKLRNNEQFF.

This chain joins TRBV13 and TRBJ1-1; 7 bases map to TRBD1. CDR1 is PRHDT, CDR2 FYEKMQ, per germline (reference sequence). V was clipped by 5 bases and J by 1 base; unmatched bases: 4. This CDR3 comprises 14 residues. CDR3 nucleotides: TGTGCCAGCAGCAGGGGGCGGAAGAACACTGAAGCTTTCTTT. Its protein product is CASSRGRKNTEAFF.

The rearrangement links TRBV7-9 to TRBJ2-5; 9 bases line up with TRBD2. Germline trimming cut 2 bases from V and 3 bases from J; bases unmatched to any gene: 7. There are 16 residues in the CDR3. Per the germline V gene, CDR1 is SEHNR and CDR2 is FQNEAQ (reference sequence). The CDR3 spells CASSLLAGRIKETQYF. CDR3 DNA sequence: TGTGCCAGCAGCTTACTAGCGGGGAGGATAAAAGAGACCCAGTACTTC.

The CDR3 here is CAWSGGASADTQYF. CDR3 nucleotides: TGTGCCTGGAGCGGGGGGGCATCGGCAGATACGCAGTATTTT. The J gene is TRBJ2-3, the V gene TRBV30, with 8 bases that match TRBD2. CDR1 and CDR2 (germline): GTSNPN, SVGIG (reference sequence). Trimming took 3 bases from V and 4 from J; bases not matched to a gene: 6. The CDR3 has 14 amino acids.

The chain combines TRBV28 with TRBJ1-3; D possibly corresponds to TRBD1 (6 bases). The germline gives CDR1 MDHEN, CDR2 SYDVKM. Trimming removed 3 bases at V and 4 bases at J, with 13 bases between. The CDR3 consists of 15 residues. CDR3 sequence reads: CASSFGGAEGNTIYF. CDR3 coding DNA: TGTGCCAGCAGTTTTGGGGGGGCGGAAGGAAACACCATATATTTT.

The chain uses TRBV15 and TRBJ2-7; D may be TRBD2 (5 bases). The CDR3 length is 14 residues. CDR1 LNHNV and CDR2 YYDKDF come from the germline V gene (reference sequence). V lost 0 bases to trimming and J lost 2 bases, with 8 bases between them. In DNA, the CDR3 is TGTGCCACCAGCAGAGATCCGGGGACCTACGAGCAGTACTTC. Its translation: CATSRDPGTYEQYF.

The V call is TRBV7-7, the J call TRBJ1-3, with a tentative D call TRBD1 (5 bases). Looked up from germline, CDR1 is SSHAT and CDR2 is FNYEAQ (reference sequence). The CDR3 sequence is 15 residues long. Trimming shortened V by 5 bases and J by 0 bases, and 11 bases separated the two germline ends. The CDR3 nucleotides are TGTGCCAGCAGCCCAGGACACCTCTCTGGAAACACCATATATTTT. Translating it yields CASSPGHLSGNTIYF.

V and J are TRBV7-7 and TRBJ1-2; no firm D call. V was clipped by 5 bases and J by 0 bases, with 13 bases between them. Germline values: CDR1 SSHAT, CDR2 FNYEAQ (reference sequence). This CDR3 has 15 amino acids. The CDR3 nucleotides read TGTGCCAGCAGCGGGCCGGAGGGAGCTAACTATGGCTACACCTTC. This codes for CASSGPEGANYGYTF.

Written as DNA, the CDR3 is TGCGCCAGCAGCCAACCATACAGGGAAAACACTGAAGCTTTCTTT. Translation: CASSQPYRENTEAFF. This chain uses TRBV4-1 with TRBJ1-1; D is possibly TRBD1 (6 bases). In germline, CDR1 is MGHRA, CDR2 YSYEKL. The germline V and J ends were trimmed by 2 bases and 2 bases, with 12 bases remaining between them. The CDR3 is 15 residues long.

The chain employs TRBV7-6 and TRBJ1-5, with 9 bases lining up with TRBD1. The V gene's germline CDR1 is SGHVS and CDR2 FNYEAQ. V lost 5 bases, J lost 3 bases, and 5 bases stayed unmatched. The CDR3 has 15 residues. The CDR3 sequence is CASSSGDRDNQPQHF. In DNA, the CDR3 is TGTGCCAGCAGCAGTGGGGACAGGGACAATCAGCCCCAGCATTTT. Using reference TRBV7-6 and TRBJ1-5 for the parts outside the CDR3, the full variable domain is GAGVSQSPRYKVTKRGQDVALRCDPISGHVSLYWYRQALGQGPEFLTYFNYEAQQDKSGLPNDRFSAERPEGSISTLTIQRTEQRDSAMYRCASSSGDRDNQPQHFGDGTRLSIL.

V and J are TRBV4-3 and TRBJ1-2, with D possibly matching TRBD1 (6 bases). Germline CDR1 LGHNA, CDR2 YSLEER. With 0 bases removed from V and 1 base from J, the gap between germline ends came to 9 bases. The CDR3 totals 15 residues. DNA for the CDR3: TGCGCCAGCAGCCAAGATCAGGGGTATAACTATGGCTACACCTTC. Amino acid sequence: CASSQDQGYNYGYTF.